This is a list of T cell receptor beta chains from one sample in a study of blood T cell repertoires in COVID-19. Only in-frame clones appear in the TCRdb table, and some are missing; sequencing was by immunoSEQ multiplex PCR. This sample has about 60,000 clones, with 70% to 80% found just once. What was sequenced was peripheral blood. The receptors were gathered from an elderly man with acute or convalescent COVID-19. Each CDR3 is given with its conserved first and last residue. D genes are given only for firm matches. For some rows the clone size is stated as once, few or many, or as a class when expanded; others skip it.

size	J	D	V	CDR3	DNA
.	TRBJ1-2	.	TRBV10-3	CAISPQEIYGYTF	TGTGCCATCAGTCCCCAAGAGATCTATGGCTACACCTTC
.	TRBJ1-3	.	TRBV13	CASSSDFSGNTIYF	TGTGCCAGCAGCTCGGACTTCTCTGGAAACACCATATATTTT
.	TRBJ2-1	TRBD1	TRBV6-1	CASSDVGQGLNEQFF	TGTGCCAGCAGTGATGTAGGACAGGGGCTCAATGAGCAGTTCTTC
.	TRBJ2-1	TRBD2	TRBV20-1	CSASLDERGSSYNEQFF	TGCAGTGCTAGTCTTGACGAGCGGGGGAGCTCCTACAATGAGCAGTTCTTC
.	TRBJ1-1	TRBD1	TRBV2	CASRVQGTGNTEAFF	TGTGCCAGCAGGGTACAGGGGACGGGGAACACTGAAGCTTTCTTT
.	TRBJ1-6	TRBD1	TRBV6-1	CASSGQGAKNNSPLHF	TGTGCCAGCAGTGGACAGGGGGCTAAAAATAATTCACCCCTCCACTTT
.	TRBJ2-7	TRBD2	TRBV24-1	CATSDRSGSGSYEQYF	TGTGCCACCAGTGACCGCAGCGGGAGTGGGTCCTACGAGCAGTACTTC
.	TRBJ1-5	TRBD1	TRBV29-1	CSVRTGTSNQPQHF	TGCAGCGTTCGGACAGGGACGAGCAATCAGCCCCAGCATTTT
.	TRBJ2-3	.	TRBV5-4	CASSSWDFQDTQYF	TGTGCCAGCAGCTCCTGGGACTTTCAAGATACGCAGTATTTT
.	TRBJ2-1	TRBD2	TRBV24-1	CATKIPWDYPYEQFF	TGTGCCACCAAAATACCCTGGGACTACCCCTATGAGCAGTTCTTC
.	TRBJ2-2	.	TRBV5-6	CASSLMRGETGELFF	TGTGCCAGCAGCTTGATGCGGGGAGAAACCGGGGAGCTGTTTTTT
once	TRBJ2-1	.	TRBV11-2	CASSLGGSEEFF	TGTGCCAGCAGCTTAGGCGGGTCCGAGGAGTTCTTC
few	TRBJ2-7	.	TRBV2	CASTEQGWEQYF	TGTGCCAGCACCGAACAGGGTTGGGAGCAGTACTTC
.	TRBJ2-1	TRBD2	TRBV3-1/TRBV3-2	CASSAGGLAGVNEQFF	TGTGCCAGCAGCGCAGGGGGCCTAGCGGGAGTCAATGAGCAGTTCTTC
.	TRBJ2-5	.	TRBV7-2	CASSPTTTYQETQYF	TGTGCCAGCAGCCCAACGACTACGTACCAAGAGACCCAGTACTTC
.	TRBJ2-6	.	TRBV30	CAWSPGPVQVGANVLTF	TGTGCCTGGAGTCCTGGGCCAGTTCAAGTTGGGGCCAACGTCCTGACTTTC
.	TRBJ2-2	TRBD1	TRBV19	CASRAQGANTGELFF	TGTGCCAGTAGGGCACAGGGGGCAAACACCGGGGAGCTGTTTTTT
.	TRBJ2-1	TRBD1	TRBV7-2	CASSGQGAGYNEQFF	TGTGCCAGCAGCGGACAGGGGGCGGGTTACAATGAGCAGTTCTTC